A single sample gave rise to the 14 T cell receptor beta chains below, sequenced in a study of T cells expressing NK-cell markers. TCRdb re-called the 5' RACE reads and shows each CDR3 protein once, DNA omitted. Found here are about 150,000 distinct CDR3 sequences; the top ten clones hold around 37%. Sequenced material: blood T cells: a sorted CD56 or NKG2C T cell subset, CD4+ or CD8+ T cells, or bulk PBMC T cells (not recorded which). Every receptor here comes from a woman between 45 and 65 years old in good health.

The V call is TRBV20-1, the J call TRBJ2-7; the D call of TRBD1 rests on TCRdb alone, since no DNA is present to check it. The CDR3 contains 15 residues. From germline, CDR1 is DFQATT and CDR2 SNEGSKA (reference sequence). CDR3 sequence reads: CSARDQQGPYTGQYF.

This sequence joins TRBV7-2 and TRBJ2-1. Germline V lookup: CDR1 SGHTA, CDR2 FQGNSA. The CDR3 loop spans 15 amino acids. Here the CDR3 reads CASSLWLDSLNEQFF. The variable domain in full, completed from reference TRBV7-2 and TRBJ2-1, reads GAGVSQSPSNKVTEKGKDVELRCDPISGHTALYWYRQSLGQGLEFLIYFQGNSAPDKSGLPSDRFSAERTGGSVSTLTIQRTQQEDSAVYLCASSLWLDSLNEQFFGPGTRLTVL.

The rearrangement links TRBV5-1 to TRBJ1-3; the D gene TCRdb calls, TRBD1, cannot be checked with no DNA. Germline CDR1 SGHRS, CDR2 YFSETQ. This CDR3 has 15 residues. The CDR3 protein is CASSSDGASGNTIYF. Drawing the rest from reference TRBV5-1 and TRBJ1-3, the complete variable domain is KAGVTQTPRYLIKTRGQQVTLSCSPISGHRSVSWYQQTPGQGLQFLFEYFSETQRNKGNFPGRFSGRQFSNSRSEMNVSTLELGDSALYLCASSSDGASGNTIYFGEGSWLTVV.

V usage is TRBV7-2 and J usage is TRBJ1-6; there is no DNA to check the TCRdb D call of TRBD1. This CDR3 is built from 15 residues. Germline CDR1 and CDR2: SGHTA and FQGNSA. This CDR3 reads CASDQGVTYNSPLHF.

The chain recombines TRBV13 with TRBJ1-1. The CDR3 length is 15 residues. The germline CDR1 and CDR2 sequences are PRHDT and FYEKMQ (reference sequence). The CDR3 region is CASSDYGGGDSEAFF.

This chain joins TRBV29-1 and TRBJ2-1. Germline CDR1 reads SQVTM; CDR2 reads ANQGSEA. The CDR3 length is 13 residues. The CDR3 here is CRDIDSNHNEQFF.

The chain links TRBV28 to TRBJ1-5. This CDR3 spans 15 amino acids. Germline-derived CDR1 and CDR2 are MDHEN and SYDVKM. CDR3 residues: CASSLSDRGNQPQHF.

The chain combines TRBV11-2 with TRBJ2-6; TCRdb names TRBD2, which stays unverified in the absence of DNA. CDR3 length: 15 amino acids. Germline V gene data show CDR1 as SGHAT and CDR2 as FQNNGV. The CDR3 sequence is CAGGVTGSGANVLTF.

The chain employs TRBV3-1 and TRBJ2-5; absent DNA, TCRdb's TRBD2 call cannot be checked. The germline CDR1 and CDR2 sequences are LGHDT and YNNKEL (reference sequence). The CDR3 spans 15 residues. CDR3 loop: CASSQEEGQQETQYF.

J is TRBJ1-2 and V is TRBV12-5; lacking DNA, the TRBD1 call made by TCRdb goes unchecked. The germline V gene encodes CDR1 LGHNT and CDR2 FRNRAP. The CDR3 covers 14 residues. The chain's CDR3 is CASGAGADNYGYTF. The whole variable domain, remainder taken from reference TRBV12-5 and TRBJ1-2, is DARVTQTPRHKVTEMGQEVTMRCQPILGHNTVFWYRQTMMQGLELLAYFRNRAPLDDSGMPKDRFSAEMPDATLATLKIQPSEPRDSAVYFCASGAGADNYGYTFGSGTRLTVV.

The chain combines TRBV6-1 with TRBJ2-3; TCRdb names TRBD2, which stays unverified in the absence of DNA. Looked up from germline, CDR1 is MNHNS and CDR2 is SASEGT. The CDR3 contains 14 residues. The CDR3 reads CASDTSGIGDTQYF.

The V and J genes are TRBV13 and TRBJ1-2; absent DNA, TCRdb's TRBD1 call cannot be checked. The CDR3 is 15 residues long. Germline loops: CDR1 PRHDT, CDR2 FYEKMQ (reference sequence). The CDR3 region is CASSYRDATNYGYTF.

The V call is TRBV29-1, the J call TRBJ1-1. CDR1 SQVTM and CDR2 ANQGSEA come from the germline V gene. The CDR3 has 12 amino acids. The CDR3 sequence: CSVVRGATEAFF. Drawing the rest from reference TRBV29-1 and TRBJ1-1, the complete variable domain is SAVISQKPSRDICQRGTSLTIQCQVDSQVTMMFWYRQQPGQSLTLIATANQGSEATYESGFVIDKFPISRPNLTFSTLTVSNMSPEDSSIYLCSVVRGATEAFFGQGTRLTVV.

V and J are TRBV28 and TRBJ1-5; TCRdb selects TRBD1, and the lack of DNA leaves this call unchecked. Germline CDR1 is MDHEN and CDR2 is SYDVKM. CDR3 length equals 14 residues. CDR3 sequence: CASSLSTGYQPQHF.